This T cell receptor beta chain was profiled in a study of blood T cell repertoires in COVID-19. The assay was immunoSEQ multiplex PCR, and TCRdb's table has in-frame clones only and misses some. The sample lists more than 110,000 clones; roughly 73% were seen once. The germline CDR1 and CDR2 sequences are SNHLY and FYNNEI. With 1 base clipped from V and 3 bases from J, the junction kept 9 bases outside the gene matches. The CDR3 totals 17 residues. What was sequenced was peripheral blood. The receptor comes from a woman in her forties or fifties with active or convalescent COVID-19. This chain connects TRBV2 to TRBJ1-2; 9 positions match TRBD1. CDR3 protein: CASSEGPSRDRDYGYTF. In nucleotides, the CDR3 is TGTGCCAGCAGTGAAGGTCCTTCCCGGGACAGGGACTATGGCTACACCTTC.